The rows below give T cell receptor beta chains drawn from one sample of a study of blood T cell repertoires in COVID-19. Assay: immunoSEQ multiplex PCR; the TCRdb copy retains only in-frame clones and omits some. This sample has 150,000 to 200,000 clones; about 88% occur once, and the top ten carry about 1.9%. Sequenced material: peripheral blood. All receptors come from a man aged 18 to 30 who had recovered from COVID-19. The CDR3 runs from the conserved cysteine through the conserved F or W. A D gene is named only where the DNA matches it firmly. Size is stated for part of the rows, as once, few or many counts, or as a class when the clone is expanded.

D gene | J gene | V gene | clone size | CDR3 protein | CDR3 DNA
- | TRBJ1-1 | TRBV7-9 | - | CASSLSKGRGTEAFF | TGTGCCAGCAGCTTATCCAAGGGTCGGGGCACTGAAGCTTTCTTT
TRBD2 | TRBJ2-3 | TRBV16 | - | CASSQGLAGADTQYF | TGTGCCAGCAGCCAAGGACTAGCGGGAGCAGATACGCAGTATTTT
TRBD1 | TRBJ1-1 | TRBV19 | - | CATTTGLNTEAFF | TGTGCCACAACGACAGGGCTGAACACTGAAGCTTTCTTT
- | TRBJ2-2 | TRBV3-1/TRBV3-2 | - | CASSPSSYRLNTGELFF | TGTGCCAGCAGCCCAAGTAGCTACCGACTGAACACCGGGGAGCTGTTTTTT
TRBD2 | TRBJ2-7 | TRBV27 | - | CASSLSGLAGVYEQYF | TGTGCCAGCAGTTTATCCGGACTAGCGGGAGTCTACGAGCAGTACTTC
- | TRBJ2-7 | TRBV6-5 | - | CASSSKYEQYF | TGTGCCAGCAGTTCAAAATACGAGCAGTACTTC
- | TRBJ1-5 | TRBV6-6 | - | CASSLGGVGSQPQHF | TGTGCCAGCAGTCTCGGCGGGGTGGGCAGTCAGCCCCAGCATTTT
TRBD2 | TRBJ2-2 | TRBV5-5 | - | CASGGLEGTGELFF | TGTGCCAGCGGAGGACTAGAGGGCACCGGGGAGCTGTTTTTT
TRBD2 | TRBJ2-7 | TRBV19 | - | CASSIGARESYEQYF | TGTGCCAGTAGTATAGGAGCGCGGGAGTCCTACGAGCAGTACTTC
- | TRBJ1-2 | TRBV2 | - | CASSENQGPYGYTF | TGTGCCAGCAGTGAAAACCAGGGGCCTTATGGCTACACCTTC
- | TRBJ2-2 | TRBV6-2/TRBV6-3 | - | CASSLTVMNTGELFF | TGTGCCAGCAGTTTGACAGTAATGAACACCGGGGAGCTGTTTTTT
- | TRBJ2-6 | TRBV15 | - | CATSRDGGTGANVLTF | TGTGCCACCAGCAGAGATGGGGGGACTGGGGCCAACGTCCTGACTTTC
- | TRBJ1-2 | TRBV5-1 | few | CASSLGTLYGYTF | TGCGCCAGCAGCTTGGGGACACTATATGGCTACACCTTC
- | TRBJ1-1 | TRBV15 | - | CATSAAALPGEAFF | TGTGCCACCAGCGCCGCCGCCCTTCCAGGAGAAGCTTTCTTT
- | TRBJ1-1 | TRBV27 | - | CASSLTTGSGGEAFF | TGTGCCAGCAGTTTAACGACCGGGTCGGGAGGGGAAGCTTTCTTT
- | TRBJ2-6 | TRBV28 | - | CASITSSGANVLTF | TGTGCCAGCATTACCAGTTCTGGGGCCAACGTCCTGACTTTC
TRBD1 | TRBJ2-7 | TRBV3-1/TRBV3-2 | few | CASSQGIQGAYEQYF | TGTGCCAGCAGCCAAGGGATCCAGGGGGCGTACGAGCAGTACTTC
TRBD1 | TRBJ2-3 | TRBV15 | - | CATSRPQGLPSTDTQYF | TGTGCCACCAGCAGGCCACAGGGGCTCCCTAGCACAGATACGCAGTATTTT
- | TRBJ1-4 | TRBV5-1 | - | CASSLGPGQTNEKLFF | TGCGCCAGCAGCTTGGGTCCGGGACAAACTAATGAAAAACTGTTTTTT